Following are 32 T cell receptor beta chains from one sample sequenced in a study of T cell changes during pregnancy in multiple sclerosis. Sequencing was performed with immunoSEQ multiplex PCR; in TCRdb, only in-frame clones are kept and a portion is missing. The table has about 56,000 clones, approximately 90% seen once. Source: peripheral blood, taken in the first trimester of pregnancy. These TCRs come from a female donor in good health, enrolled as a control in a pregnancy study.

The rearrangement uses TRBV6-6 and TRBJ1-2, with a possible D match to TRBD1 (5 bases). In germline, CDR1 is MNHNY, CDR2 SVGAGI (reference sequence). V lost 0 bases, J lost 8 bases, and 13 bases lay in between. The CDR3 has 14 amino acids. The CDR3: CASSYSTRAVGYTF. The CDR3 DNA sequence: TGTGCCAGCAGTTACTCAACCAGGGCGGTGGGCTACACCTTC.

The CDR3 DNA sequence: TGTGCCAGCTCACCAGGTTTACTAGCGGGGCTGACGGGAGAGCAGTTCTTC. It specifies CASSPGLLAGLTGEQFF. V gene TRBV18 combines with J gene TRBJ2-1; 10 nucleotides match TRBD2. This CDR3 contains 17 residues. V lost 2 bases and J lost 10; bases outside the gene matches: 14. Germline CDR1 KGHSH, CDR2 LQKENI.

The chain recombines TRBV19 with TRBJ2-1, with no clear D. Germline V gives CDR1 LNHDA, CDR2 SQIVND (reference sequence). This CDR3 has 13 residues. The ends were cut back, 4 bases at V and 10 bases at J, with 14 bases in the middle. CDR3 nucleotides: TGTGCCAGTAGTACACCTGGAAACGGGGAGCAGTTCTTC. It codes for CASSTPGNGEQFF.

V and J are TRBV9 and TRBJ2-3; D perhaps matches TRBD2 (6 bases). The length of the CDR3 is 16 residues. V lost 4 bases, J lost 1 base, and 16 bases lay in between. Per the germline V gene, CDR1 is SGDLS and CDR2 is YYNGEE. The CDR3: CASSSTGTPGTDTQYF. The DNA for the CDR3 is TGTGCCAGCAGCTCCACGGGGACTCCCGGCACAGATACGCAGTATTTT.

This chain links TRBV9 with TRBJ1-1, with 7 bases matching TRBD1. The germline gives CDR1 SGDLS, CDR2 YYNGEE. The CDR3 consists of 15 residues. V was clipped by 2 bases and J by 1 base; unmatched bases: 5. This chain's CDR3 is CASSVTGQSNTEAFF. Here the CDR3 DNA reads TGTGCCAGCAGCGTCACGGGACAGTCGAACACTGAAGCTTTCTTT.

This chain uses TRBV30 with TRBJ1-6; D unclear. There are 17 residues in the CDR3. CDR1 is GTSNPN and CDR2 is SVGIG in the germline V gene (reference sequence). V was trimmed by 2 bases and J by 0 bases, leaving 14 bases between them. The DNA for the CDR3 is TGTGCCTGGAGTCTGGGAGGTTGGAGCTCCTATAATTCACCCCTCCACTTT. This translates into CAWSLGGWSSYNSPLHF.

The chain is built from TRBV15 and TRBJ1-1; TRBD1 matches 9 bases. Germline trimming cut 4 bases from V and 4 bases from J; bases unmatched to any gene: 7. The CDR3 sequence is 15 residues long. Germline lookup yields CDR1 LNHNV and CDR2 YYDKDF (reference sequence). CDR3 bases: TGTGCCACCAGCACCCGACAGGGGGAGGGCACTGAAGCTTTCTTT. Translating gives CATSTRQGEGTEAFF.

This sequence joins TRBV10-2 and TRBJ2-7, with TRBD1 as a possible D gene (6 bases). Per germline, CDR1 WSHSY and CDR2 SAAADI. Trimming stripped 6 bases from V and 3 bases from J, with 12 bases between. This CDR3 is 13 amino acids long. In DNA form, the CDR3 reads TGCGCCAGCAGATCACAGGGATACTACGAGCAGTACTTC. Protein: CASRSQGYYEQYF.

The chain employs TRBV10-2 and TRBJ1-2, with D possibly matching TRBD1 (5 bases). The CDR3 is made up of 15 amino acids. Between the trimmed V and J ends, which lost 3 bases and 6 bases, there was a span of 17 bases. The germline CDR1 and CDR2 sequences are WSHSY and SAAADI. CDR3 DNA: TGCGCCAGCAGTGATCCCGGGTTGCGGGGGGATGGCTACACCTTC. It yields the protein CASSDPGLRGDGYTF.

This chain connects TRBV5-1 to TRBJ1-5; 9 nucleotides agree with TRBD1. V shed 4 bases and J 6 bases; nucleotides not matched to a gene: 11. This CDR3 is 16 amino acids long. CDR1 is SGHRS and CDR2 is YFSETQ in the germline V gene. The CDR3 DNA is TGCGCCAGCAGCCCCGGGGACAGGGTTGCAGGTCAGCCCCAGCATTTT. Its protein product is CASSPGDRVAGQPQHF.

This clone was seen just once. The chain employs TRBV2 and TRBJ2-7; D is undetermined. V was trimmed by 3 bases and J by 7 bases, leaving 7 bases between them. CDR1 is SNHLY and CDR2 is FYNNEI in the germline V gene. The CDR3 consists of 11 residues. The CDR3 region is CASSDRREQYF. CDR3 bases: TGTGCCAGCAGTGACCGGCGGGAGCAGTACTTC.

The gene calls are TRBV7-9 and TRBJ1-2, with 7 positions matching TRBD1. The CDR3 runs 14 residues. Trimming removed 4 bases from V and 4 bases from J; junction bases left unmatched: 6. Per germline, CDR1 SEHNR and CDR2 FQNEAQ (reference sequence). CDR3 in DNA: TGTGCCAGCAGCTCCACGGGACAGATCTATGGCTACACCTTC. The encoded protein is CASSSTGQIYGYTF.

This clone was counted once. The J gene is TRBJ2-2, the V gene TRBV7-2, with 9 bases matching TRBD2. Germline loops: CDR1 SGHTA, CDR2 FQGNSA. The CDR3 contains 17 residues. The J segment lost 4 bases and the V segment lost 3 bases, leaving 9 bases of the junction unmatched. The CDR3 spells CASSFLAGNKVTGELFF. DNA of the CDR3: TGTGCCAGCAGCTTCCTAGCGGGAAATAAGGTCACCGGGGAGCTGTTTTTT.

The chain has TRBV29-1 and TRBJ1-1; D remains ambiguous. The CDR3 is 13 amino acids. Germline assignment: CDR1 SQVTM and CDR2 ANQGSEA. Trimming took off 4 bases at V and 1 base at J, with 10 bases between the two ends. CDR3 region: CSVVEHENTEAFF. In nucleotides, the CDR3 is TGCAGCGTTGTCGAGCACGAGAACACTGAAGCTTTCTTT.

The rearrangement uses TRBV7-9 and TRBJ2-1, with 15 bases matching TRBD2. The germline gives CDR1 SEHNR, CDR2 FQNEAQ (reference sequence). The V and J ends lost 4 bases and 10 bases, in that order; junction bases with no gene match: 5. The CDR3 sequence is 15 residues long. CDR3 residues: CASSSGLAGGREQFF. Written as DNA, the CDR3 is TGTGCCAGCAGCTCGGGACTAGCGGGAGGCCGAGAGCAGTTCTTC. Complete variable domain (other parts from reference TRBV7-9 and TRBJ2-1): DTGVSQNPRHKITKRGQNVTFRCDPISEHNRLYWYRQTLGQGPEFLTYFQNEAQLEKSRLLSDRFSAERPKGSFSTLEIQRTEQGDSAMYLCASSSGLAGGREQFFGPGTRLTVL.

The chain carries TRBV19 and TRBJ2-1; 10 positions agree with TRBD1. CDR3 size: 15 residues. V trimming: 5 bases; J trimming: 2 bases; junction bases outside the gene matches: 3. Germline CDR1 LNHDA, CDR2 SQIVND (reference sequence). The CDR3 here is CASSAGTGAYNEQFF. The CDR3 region has the DNA TGTGCCAGTAGTGCCGGGACAGGGGCCTACAATGAGCAGTTCTTC.

This rearrangement joins TRBV7-9 to TRBJ2-2; maybe TRBD2 (5 bases). The CDR3 consists of 14 residues. Germline V gene data show CDR1 as SEHNR and CDR2 as FQNEAQ (reference sequence). V shed 4 bases and J shed 3 bases, with 9 bases lying between them. The CDR3 nucleotides are TGTGCCAGCAGCTCTCGGGGTTACACCGGGGAGCTGTTTTTT. Its protein is CASSSRGYTGELFF.

About this clone: Germline is not matched at one junction end, which may reflect a read error. The chain uses TRBV7-7 and TRBJ2-2; perhaps TRBD1 as D (6 bases). This CDR3 is 17 amino acids long. From germline, CDR1 is SSHAT and CDR2 FNYEAQ (reference sequence). The CDR3 DNA is TGTGCTAGCAGCTTCGTATCATCAGGGGCGGGCACCGGGGAGCTGTTTTTT. Translation gives CASSFVSSGAGTGELFF.

The chain links TRBV28 to TRBJ2-3, with D possibly matching TRBD2 (7 bases). The ends were cut back, 6 bases at V and 5 bases at J, with 15 bases in the middle. The CDR3 totals 14 residues. Looked up from germline, CDR1 is MDHEN and CDR2 is SYDVKM. Here the CDR3 DNA reads TGTGCCAGCAGGTCGGGGGGCCGCAGAGATACGCAGTATTTT. This sequence encodes CASRSGGRRDTQYF.

V and J are TRBV4-2 and TRBJ2-5, with TRBD2 identical over 7 bases. CDR1 is LGHNA and CDR2 is YNFKEQ in the germline V gene. Trimming at V came to 0 bases and at J to 4 bases, leaving 14 bases not matched to a gene. The CDR3 is 18 residues long. CDR3 bases: TGTGCCAGCAGCCAAGACCTGTCCCAGCGGGGTAAGGGAGAGACCCAGTACTTC. Protein product: CASSQDLSQRGKGETQYF.

The rearrangement joins TRBV25-1 to TRBJ1-5; possibly TRBD1 for D (5 bases). Germline CDR1 is MGHDK and CDR2 is SYGVNS. With 1 base removed from V and 7 bases from J, the gap between germline ends came to 11 bases. The CDR3 sequence is 14 residues long. Here the CDR3 DNA reads TGTGCCAGCAGTGAATGGGGGGTTGGACAGCCCCAGCATTTT. As protein: CASSEWGVGQPQHF.

V is TRBV27 and J is TRBJ2-7, with D perhaps TRBD2 (6 bases). The CDR3 loop spans 14 amino acids. Per the germline V gene, CDR1 is MNHEY and CDR2 is SMNVEV (reference sequence). The germline V and J ends were trimmed by 3 bases and 1 base, with 10 bases remaining between them. Written as DNA, the CDR3 is TGTGCCAGCAGTTTCGTGGGAGGATCCTACGAGCAGTACTTC. Its translation: CASSFVGGSYEQYF.

The rearrangement uses TRBV7-3 and TRBJ2-3, with a tentative D call TRBD2 (6 bases). The V end lost 5 bases, the J end lost 4 bases, and 7 bases lay between the germline ends. CDR3 length equals 12 residues. Germline CDR1 reads SGHTA; CDR2 reads FQGTGA. CDR3 protein: CASSRGSDTQYF. CDR3 coding DNA: TGTGCCAGCAGCCGGGGGTCAGATACGCAGTATTTT. Using reference TRBV7-3 and TRBJ2-3 for the parts outside the CDR3, the full variable domain is GAGVSQTPSNKVTEKGKYVELRCDPISGHTALYWYRQSLGQGPEFLIYFQGTGAADDSGLPNDRFFAVRPEGSVSTLKIQRTERGDSAVYLCASSRGSDTQYFGPGTRLTVL.

V is TRBV2 and J is TRBJ2-3; no clear D gene. There are 14 residues in the CDR3. Germline assignment: CDR1 SNHLY and CDR2 FYNNEI. V lost 7 bases to trimming and J lost 1 base, with 12 bases between them. For the CDR3, the DNA is TGTGCCAGCACCGGCGGCGTCGGCACAGATACGCAGTATTTT. As protein: CASTGGVGTDTQYF.

This rearrangement joins TRBV29-1 to TRBJ2-5; tentative D call: TRBD1 (6 bases). In germline, CDR1 is SQVTM, CDR2 ANQGSEA. The CDR3 totals 12 residues. V lost 5 bases and J 3 bases, leaving 10 bases between the germline ends. In nucleotides, the CDR3 is TGCAGCGTTTCCGGGACAAAAGAGACCCAGTACTTC. It yields the protein CSVSGTKETQYF.

There are a few counts of this clone. V and J are TRBV18 and TRBJ1-1, with 7 bases matching TRBD1. CDR3 length equals 14 residues. V lost 3 bases to trimming and J lost 7 bases; unmatched junction nucleotides: 8. CDR1 is KGHSH and CDR2 is LQKENI in the germline V gene. Here the CDR3 reads CASSPPGTAGEAFF. The CDR3 DNA reads as TGTGCCAGCTCACCTCCCGGGACAGCAGGTGAAGCTTTCTTT.

The chain employs TRBV7-2 and TRBJ2-7; 10 bases match TRBD2. The J segment lost 2 bases and the V segment lost 3 bases, leaving 1 base of the junction unmatched. The CDR3 totals 14 residues. Germline values: CDR1 SGHTA, CDR2 FQGNSA. The CDR3 DNA sequence: TGTGCCAGCAGCTTGCTAGCGGGGGCCTACGAGCAGTACTTC. This sequence encodes CASSLLAGAYEQYF. Full variable domain (rest looked up from reference TRBV7-2 and TRBJ2-7): GAGVSQSPSNKVTEKGKDVELRCDPISGHTALYWYRQSLGQGLEFLIYFQGNSAPDKSGLPSDRFSAERTGGSVSTLTIQRTQQEDSAVYLCASSLLAGAYEQYFGPGTRLTVT.

The chain combines TRBV27 with TRBJ2-3; 14 positions agree with TRBD2. This CDR3 spans 17 amino acids. V trimming: 3 bases; J trimming: 8 bases; junction bases outside the gene matches: 10. The germline CDR1 and CDR2 sequences are MNHEY and SMNVEV (reference sequence). The DNA for the CDR3 is TGTGCCAGCAGTTTCCTATGGACTAGCGGGAGGATCAGTACGCAGTATTTT. Its protein is CASSFLWTSGRISTQYF.

The chain combines TRBV9 with TRBJ2-7; 7 bases are a match to TRBD2. The CDR3 has 14 residues. Germline loops: CDR1 SGDLS, CDR2 YYNGEE. V was pared by 0 bases and J by 3 bases, with 3 bases of the junction left unmatched. The CDR3 loop is CASSVGGSNYEQYF. Here the CDR3 DNA reads TGTGCCAGCAGCGTAGGCGGGAGTAACTACGAGCAGTACTTC.

This chain connects TRBV6-5 to TRBJ1-2; the D is unclear. V lost 2 bases and J 4 bases, leaving 8 bases between the germline ends. The germline CDR1 and CDR2 sequences are MNHEY and SVGAGI. The CDR3 sequence is 13 residues long. In DNA form, the CDR3 reads TGTGCCAGCAGTTACAGAGCGGGCTATGGCTACACCTTC. This gives the protein CASSYRAGYGYTF.

This chain joins TRBV18 and TRBJ2-1; 11 bases map to TRBD1. CDR1 is KGHSH and CDR2 is LQKENI in the germline V gene. CDR3 length: 16 residues. The trim removed 6 bases at V and 7 bases at J, leaving 11 bases unmatched. The CDR3 reads CASSPGTGGSENEQFF. CDR3 coding DNA: TGTGCCAGCTCTCCCGGGACAGGGGGTTCGGAGAATGAGCAGTTCTTC.

The chain carries TRBV29-1 and TRBJ1-1; D call uncertain. Germline V gives CDR1 SQVTM, CDR2 ANQGSEA. The V gene lost 7 bases and the J gene lost 1 base, with 4 bases spanning the gap. The CDR3 length is 10 residues. The CDR3 DNA follows: TGCAGCGGGCAGAACACTGAAGCTTTCTTT. Its translation: CSGQNTEAFF.